The TCR beta chain described here comes from a study of blood T cell repertoires in COVID-19. Germline V gene lookup returns CDR1 SGHRS and CDR2 YFSETQ. The CDR3 consists of 14 residues. Trimming stripped 3 bases from V and 1 base from J, with 10 bases between. Authors' data handling: Nucleated cell number was recorded as an estimate derived from reference gene primer amplification. Some clones are missing from TCRdb's copy, which holds only in-frame ones; the method was immunoSEQ multiplex PCR. From that table come the V and J calls and clone size; the DNA was used to work out D and trimming. The sample has 200,000 to 250,000 clones; less than 90% are singletons.

This TCR came from a man between 25 and 39 years old with active or convalescent COVID-19. Specimen: peripheral blood. V gene TRBV5-1 combines with J gene TRBJ2-5, with D possibly matching TRBD1 (6 bases). CDR3 nucleotides: TGCGCCAGCAGCTCCCAGGGGCCCCAAGAGACCCAGTACTTC. Translated: CASSSQGPQETQYF.